This T cell receptor beta chain derives from a study of T cell repertoires in cytomegalovirus infection. Study summary: Through public TCR beta signatures, both CMV infection and matching HLA type were indicated.

This clonotype came up a few times. Its antigen is unidentified. TCRdb processed the reads anew with MiXCR; each CDR3 protein has one entry. The data hold about half a million distinct CDR3 sequences, with under 55% observed a single time. General study findings and limits: CMV carriers having the relevant HLA were flagged by cumulative public TCR beta family frequency. What dominated the ex vivo response were HLA-C-restricted CMV-specific TCR beta clonotypes.

Trimming shortened V by 0 bases and J by 9 bases, and 16 bases separated the two germline ends. The CDR3 consists of 16 residues. CDR1 and CDR2 (germline): SGHDT, YYEEEE. This sequence joins TRBV5-6 and TRBJ1-6; D uncertain. The clonotype comes from a human donor in good health (CMV status not recorded). Some clones in this sample may be carry-over from other donors' samples. Specimen: cultured PBMCs, collected from culture after CMV antigen stimulation. CDR3 amino acids: CASSLERLIAGSPLHF. For the CDR3, the DNA is TGTGCCAGCAGCTTGGAAAGACTCATCGCGGGTTCACCCCTCCACTTT.